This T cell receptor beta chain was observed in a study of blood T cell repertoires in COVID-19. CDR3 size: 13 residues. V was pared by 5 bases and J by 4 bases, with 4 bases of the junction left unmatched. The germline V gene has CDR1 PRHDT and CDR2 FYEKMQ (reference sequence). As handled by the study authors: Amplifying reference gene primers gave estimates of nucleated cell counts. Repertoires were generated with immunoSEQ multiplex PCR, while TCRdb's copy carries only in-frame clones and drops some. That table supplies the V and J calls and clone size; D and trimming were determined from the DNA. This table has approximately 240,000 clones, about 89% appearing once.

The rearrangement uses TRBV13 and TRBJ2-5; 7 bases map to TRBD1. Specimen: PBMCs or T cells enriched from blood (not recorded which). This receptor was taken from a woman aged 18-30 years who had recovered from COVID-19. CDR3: CASSTRQGETQYF. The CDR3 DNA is TGTGCCAGCAGCACACGACAGGGAGAGACCCAGTACTTC. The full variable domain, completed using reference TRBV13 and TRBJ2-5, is AAGVIQSPRHLIKEKRETATLKCYPIPRHDTVYWYQQGPGQDPQFLISFYEKMQSDKGSIPDRFSAQQFSDYHSELNMSSLELGDSALYFCASSTRQGETQYFGPGTRLLVL.